Listed below are T cell receptor beta chains from one sample, sequenced in a study of OX40 agonist ivuxolimab in advanced cancers. Here immunoSEQ multiplex PCR was the method, and the copy in TCRdb shows in-frame clones only, minus some. The table has some 20,000 clones, over 70% seen once. This specimen was CD4+ or CD8+ T cells sorted from blood, taken in a trial of the OX40 agonist ivuxolimab. The receptors here all came from an adult with an advanced solid tumor such as melanoma, head and neck, liver or kidney cancer. CDR3s include the opening cysteine and the closing phenylalanine or tryptophan. D genes are given only for firm matches. A row's size may be missing; if present it is once, few, many or a size class.

DNA	CDR3	D	V	J	size
TGTGCCAGCAGTGTCCAGACAGGGATCCTCCACGAGCAGTACTTC	CASSVQTGILHEQYF	TRBD1	TRBV27	TRBJ2-7	few
TGTGCCAGCAGCCTGACGTTGAATGCCAATCAGCCCCAGCATTTT	CASSLTLNANQPQHF	-	TRBV5-5	TRBJ1-5	once
TGTGCCAGCAGTCTCCTGGGGGGGGCTTCCTACGAGCAGTACTTC	CASSLLGGASYEQYF	-	TRBV27	TRBJ2-7	-
TGTGCCAGCAGTGAAGCGCCCACTAGCGGGATCTACGAGCAGTACTTC	CASSEAPTSGIYEQYF	TRBD2	TRBV2	TRBJ2-7	-
TGTGCCAGCAGCAATGGTCGCTATGGCTACACCTTC	CASSNGRYGYTF	-	TRBV9	TRBJ1-2	-
TGTGCCAGCAGACCCGGGACTAGCGGGAGGGTAAATGAGCAGTTCTTC	CASRPGTSGRVNEQFF	TRBD2	TRBV6-6	TRBJ2-1	-
TGTGCCAGCAGCTTGGGGGACACCTACGAGCAGTACTTC	CASSLGDTYEQYF	-	TRBV5-4	TRBJ2-7	-
TGTGCCAGCAGTTACATGGGGGAGGGGACTGAAGCTTTCTTT	CASSYMGEGTEAFF	-	TRBV6-6	TRBJ1-1	once
TGTGCCAGCAGCTTAGCCGGGACTAGCGGGGGGGTGGTAGATACGCAGTATTTT	CASSLAGTSGGVVDTQYF	TRBD2	TRBV11-2	TRBJ2-3	-
TGTGCCAGCAGCTTACGTCGGGGGAGCAATCAGCCCCAGCATTTT	CASSLRRGSNQPQHF	-	TRBV7-2	TRBJ1-5	-
TGCGCCAGCAGGCAAATTCGGACTAGCGGTAGCACAGATACGCAGTATTTT	CASRQIRTSGSTDTQYF	TRBD2	TRBV10-1	TRBJ2-3	-
TGTGCCAGCAGCACCAGACTAGCGGGCCCCTACAATGAGCAGTTCTTC	CASSTRLAGPYNEQFF	TRBD2	TRBV9	TRBJ2-1	-
TGTGCCAGCAGCCGGCCCGGGGGGGACAGGGCCTACGAGCAGTACTTC	CASSRPGGDRAYEQYF	-	TRBV5-5	TRBJ2-7	-
TGTGCCAGCAGCTTATGGGGGGGGCGTGAGCAGTTCTTC	CASSLWGGREQFF	-	TRBV27	TRBJ2-1	-
TGCGCCAGCAGCGCCGGGTCTTACTACGAGCAGTACTTC	CASSAGSYYEQYF	-	TRBV10-1	TRBJ2-7	-
TGTGCCAGCAGTGAAGTTCACCTTCCACCCTACGAGCAGTACTTC	CASSEVHLPPYEQYF	-	TRBV6-1	TRBJ2-7	-
TGTGCCAGCAGCGTAGCCGGGGACTCCTACAATGAGCAGTTCTTC	CASSVAGDSYNEQFF	-	TRBV9	TRBJ2-1	-
TGCGCCAGCAGCCACGGGACAGATACGCAGTATTTT	CASSHGTDTQYF	-	TRBV4-1	TRBJ2-3	-
TGTGCCAGCAGTTACGAGGGGGCGGGTGAGCAGTACTTC	CASSYEGAGEQYF	TRBD1	TRBV6-6	TRBJ2-7	-
TGCGCCAGCAGCCAGGGACCTATTAACTATGGCTACACCTTC	CASSQGPINYGYTF	-	TRBV4-1	TRBJ1-2	-